These 32 T cell receptor delta chains share one sample of origin, sequenced in a study of gamma-delta T cells after stem cell transplantation. TCRdb processed the RT-PCR reads again with the CATT caller. The table includes 2,800 or so delta-chain clones, roughly 3.5% detected once. What was sequenced was gamma-delta T cells. The receptors come from a human donor. It is not recorded whose cells these are; they may come from a transplant donor.

About this clone itself: A far larger clone lies a single base away; this is likely a read error. Within the sample, other DNA sequences also encode this same CDR3. The V and J genes are TRDV2 and TRDJ3; 12 bases line up with TRDD3. This CDR3 contains 22 residues. Germline V gives CDR1 GEAIGNYY, CDR2 EKD. The CDR3 DNA reads as TGTGCCTGTGACAGAGTACTGGGGGATACCGATAAAAGCTCCTGGGACACCCGGCAGATGTTTTTC. Its translation: CACDRVLGDTDKSSWDTRQMFF.

This clone is judged medium-sized. The chain recombines TRDV2 with TRDJ1, with 13 bases fitting TRDD3. The ends lost 3 bases at V and 1 base at J; junction bases unmatched: 16. The CDR3 covers 20 residues. Germline V lookup: CDR1 GEAIGNYY, CDR2 EKD. CDR3 sequence (DNA): TGTGCCTGTGACCCCTTACTGGGGGATACGGGGCTCAGGTCCACCGATAAACTCATCTTT. It encodes CACDPLLGDTGLRSTDKLIF.

In its sample, this clone was seen a few times. TCRdb shows a much larger clone's protein in place of this DNA's translation, and the two differ at residue 11, likely through a read error; the protein shown is translated from the DNA. This sequence joins TRDV2 and TRDJ1, with 7 bases aligning to TRDD3. CDR1 GEAIGNYY and CDR2 EKD come from the germline V gene. The CDR3 covers 16 residues. Unmatched junction bases numbered 13, after V lost 3 bases and J lost 4 bases. The DNA of the CDR3 is TGTGCCTGTGACGTCGTTGGGGGACTGATCATCGATAAACTCATCTTT. Protein product: CACDVVGGLIIDKLIF.

This clone was counted between two and nine times. A read error is possible here, since a much larger clone lies one base away. The same CDR3 is also encoded by other DNA sequences in this sample. V is TRDV2 and J is TRDJ2, with 8 nucleotides matching TRDD3. The germline gives CDR1 GEAIGNYY, CDR2 EKD. CDR3 length: 19 residues. The chain's CDR3 is CACDPSPYWGSDPTAQLFF. The CDR3 DNA reads as TGTGCCTGTGACCCATCCCCGTACTGGGGGTCCGACCCAACAGCGCAACTCTTCTTT.

This clone is labeled hyperexpanded. Other DNA sequences of this sample code for an identical CDR3. The rearrangement joins TRDV2 to TRDJ1, with 8 bases identical to TRDD3. Per germline, CDR1 GEAIGNYY and CDR2 EKD. The CDR3 sequence is 20 residues long. Trimming removed 0 bases from V and 2 bases from J; junction bases left unmatched: 19. The CDR3 loop reads CACDTVTDWGSPHTTDKLIF. The CDR3 DNA sequence: TGTGCCTGTGACACCGTGACGGACTGGGGGTCACCTCATACGACCGATAAACTCATCTTT.

This clone is judged medium-sized. The sample has other DNA sequences that encode this CDR3 too. The rearrangement links TRDV2 to TRDJ3; perhaps TRDD3 as D (6 bases). Trimming removed 1 base from V and 0 bases from J, with 18 bases in between. Germline CDR1 reads GEAIGNYY; CDR2 reads EKD. CDR3 length equals 20 residues. The CDR3 DNA reads as TGTGCCTGTGACACGGCGTCCGTACTGGGAAACTCCTGGGACACCCGACAGATGTTTTTC. Amino acids: CACDTASVLGNSWDTRQMFF.

This clone is labeled medium-sized. The chain is built from TRDV2 and TRDJ1; TRDD3 matches at 11 bases. This CDR3 is 18 amino acids long. Trimming at V came to 0 bases and at J to 2 bases, leaving 10 bases not matched to a gene. Per the germline V gene, CDR1 is GEAIGNYY and CDR2 is EKD. The CDR3 here is CACDTVLGGYASTDKLIF. The CDR3 DNA is TGTGCCTGTGACACCGTTCTTGGGGGATACGCGAGTACCGATAAACTCATCTTT.

This clone was picked up a small number of times. TCRdb pairs this DNA with a much larger clone's protein that differs at residue 9, likely a read error; the protein shown was translated from the DNA. The rearrangement joins TRDV2 to TRDJ1; a weak D match, TRDD3 (6 bases). This CDR3 region has 18 residues. Germline CDR1 is GEAIGNYY and CDR2 is EKD. V lost 0 bases and J 0 bases, leaving 19 bases between the germline ends. The CDR3 DNA follows: TGTGCCTGTGACACCGTATCTGGGGAATACGCGAACACCGATAAACTCATCTTT. Protein sequence: CACDTVSGEYANTDKLIF.

Of note for this clone: TCRdb lists the protein of a much larger clone for this DNA, which differs at residue 13, so this is likely a read error; the protein given here is translated from the DNA itself. This CDR3 reads CACDTLLGDTEVEDKLIF. DNA for the CDR3: TGTGCCTGTGACACCTTATTGGGGGATACAGAAGTAGAGGATAAACTCATCTTT. This rearrangement joins TRDV2 to TRDJ1; TRDD3 agrees at 10 bases. Trimming took 0 bases from V and 5 from J; bases not matched to a gene: 14. Germline-derived CDR1 and CDR2 are GEAIGNYY and EKD. The CDR3 runs 18 residues.

This clone is large within its sample. Other DNA sequences in the sample encode the same CDR3. This rearrangement joins TRDV2 to TRDJ1; D unresolved. With 3 bases removed from V and 4 bases from J, the gap between germline ends came to 17 bases. Germline loops: CDR1 GEAIGNYY, CDR2 EKD. The CDR3 is 15 amino acids. CDR3 DNA sequence: TGTGCCTGTGACCCGGTAGTTCGACGCGTCGATAAACTCATCTTT. Encoded protein: CACDPVVRRVDKLIF.

This clone was seen a few times. Only one base separates this from a far larger clonotype, so it likely reflects a read error. In the same sample, other DNA sequences code for this CDR3. The chain has TRDV2 and TRDJ1; D is perhaps TRDD3 (5 bases). CDR3 length equals 17 residues. The germline V and J ends were trimmed by 0 bases and 3 bases, with 19 bases remaining between them. Germline CDR1 GEAIGNYY, CDR2 EKD. This CDR3 is CACDTVVGGGRSDKLIF. The CDR3, as DNA: TGTGCCTGTGACACCGTAGTAGGGGGGGGTCGCTCCGATAAACTCATCTTT.

There are a few counts of this clone. The chain recombines TRDV2 with TRDJ1, with 7 nucleotides matching TRDD3. The CDR3 sequence is 19 residues long. Germline values: CDR1 GEAIGNYY, CDR2 EKD. The V gene end was trimmed by 0 bases and the J gene end by 3 bases; junction bases not matched to a gene: 18. The CDR3 region has the DNA TGTGCCTGTGACACCGTACGGGGGATCTCACAACGGTACGCCGATAAACTCATCTTT. Translated, it gives CACDTVRGISQRYADKLIF.

This clone has just a few counts. The protein recorded in TCRdb matches a much larger clone and deviates from this DNA's translation at residue 10, suggesting a read error; the protein here is obtained by translating the DNA. The chain links TRDV2 to TRDJ1; tentative D call: TRDD3 (6 bases). V dropped 0 bases and J dropped 4 bases, with 14 bases sitting between them. Germline V gene lookup returns CDR1 GEAIGNYY and CDR2 EKD. CDR3 size: 15 residues. CDR3 sequence: CACDTVGGPLDKLIF. The CDR3 DNA sequence: TGTGCCTGTGACACCGTTGGGGGTCCACTCGATAAACTCATCTTT.

This sequence joins TRDV2 and TRDJ1; D unresolved. The ends were cut back, 0 bases at V and 0 bases at J, with 25 bases in the middle. Germline CDR1 reads GEAIGNYY; CDR2 reads EKD. This CDR3 contains 20 residues. Here the CDR3 DNA reads TGTGCCTGTGACACCGTCGGACCAAATCCAGATATCAATTACACCGATAAACTCATCTTT. Translating it yields CACDTVGPNPDINYTDKLIF.

With regard to this clone: This probably arose from a read error, given a far larger clone one base away. Other DNA sequences in this specimen translate into the identical CDR3. The chain links TRDV2 to TRDJ1; 9 bases are a match to TRDD3. The ends lost 0 bases at V and 0 bases at J; junction bases unmatched: 7. The CDR3 totals 17 residues. The germline CDR1 and CDR2 sequences are GEAIGNYY and EKD. The CDR3 DNA reads as TGTGCCTGTGACACCGTCGGGGGATACCAGTACACCGATAAACTCATCTTT. Translating gives CACDTVGGYQYTDKLIF.

This clone was observed a few times. The TCRdb protein comes from a much larger clone and disagrees with this DNA's translation at residue 14, likely due to a read error; the protein given here is derived from the DNA. This chain links TRDV2 with TRDJ1, with TRDD3 matching 10 bases. The CDR3 spans 18 residues. Germline CDR1 is GEAIGNYY and CDR2 is EKD. The CDR3 DNA reads as TGTGCCTGTGACTCCCTCTTGGGGGATACTGTCTACACCAATAAACTCATCTTT. Protein: CACDSLLGDTVYTNKLIF.

By proportion, this clone is medium-sized. V and J are TRDV2 and TRDJ2; 13 bases agree with TRDD3. Germline V CDR1 and CDR2: GEAIGNYY, EKD. V gave up 3 bases and J gave up 2 bases; unmatched junction bases: 11. CDR3 length: 19 residues. The CDR3 DNA follows: TGTGCCTGTGACTCCGTACTGGGGGATACGCGACCCTTGACAGCACAACTCTTCTTT. Amino acids: CACDSVLGDTRPLTAQLFF.

This clone was counted between two and nine times. This DNA's translation differs at residue 4 from TCRdb's protein, which comes from a much larger clone; a read error is likely, and the protein shown is translated from the DNA. Additional DNA sequences in this sample encode the identical CDR3. The rearrangement joins TRDV2 to TRDJ1, with 12 bases identical to TRDD3. The CDR3 spans 18 residues. CDR1 and CDR2 (germline): GEAIGNYY, EKD. Trimming removed 4 bases from V and 4 bases from J; junction bases left unmatched: 15. CDR3 DNA: TGTGCCTGTGAACCGGTCGCCGACTGGGGGATACAGTTCGATAAACTCATCTTT. It yields the protein CACEPVADWGIQFDKLIF.

Turning to this clone: TCRdb pairs this DNA with a much larger clone's protein that differs at residue 3, likely a read error; the protein shown was translated from the DNA. The sample holds other DNA sequences that translate to the same CDR3. V gene TRDV2 combines with J gene TRDJ1; 9 bases line up with TRDD3. The CDR3 length is 16 residues. The germline CDR1 and CDR2 sequences are GEAIGNYY and EKD. The CDR3 region is CARDTLLGEKTDKLIF. The CDR3 nucleotides are TGTGCCCGTGACACTCTACTGGGGGAAAAAACCGATAAGCTCATCTTT.

The chain has TRDV2 and TRDJ1, with TRDD3 matching 7 bases. The ends lost 4 bases at V and 0 bases at J; junction bases unmatched: 10. CDR1 GEAIGNYY and CDR2 EKD come from the germline V gene. This CDR3 is built from 16 residues. CDR3 protein: CACEGLGDYNTDKLIF. As DNA, the CDR3 is TGTGCCTGTGAGGGATTGGGGGACTATAACACCGATAAACTCATCTTT.

As for this clone: TCRdb records a much larger clone's protein for this DNA, with a difference at residue 8 that likely arises from a read error; the protein given is the translation of the DNA. The CDR3: CACDTVLAEYTDKLIF. In nucleotides, the CDR3 is TGTGCCTGTGACACCGTCCTGGCTGAGTACACCGATAAACTCATCTTT. The chain recombines TRDV2 with TRDJ1; D not certain. From germline, CDR1 is GEAIGNYY and CDR2 EKD. This CDR3 has 16 amino acids. V was shortened by 0 bases and J by 0 bases, with 13 bases between the two germline ends.

This clone occurred a few times. A much larger clone differs from this one at a single base, so this may be a read error. The identical CDR3 is also encoded by other nucleotide sequences in the sample. This chain joins TRDV2 and TRDJ1, with TRDD3 matching over 13 bases. Germline V gene sequence: CDR1 GEAIGNYY, CDR2 EKD. The CDR3 totals 17 residues. CDR3 DNA: TGTGCCTGCGACACGATCTCTGACTGGGGGATACGCGATAAACTCATCTTT. The encoded protein is CACDTISDWGIRDKLIF.

This clone was seen more than once but under ten times. This may stem from a read error, because a much larger clone lies one nucleotide away. The V call is TRDV2, the J call TRDJ1, with 9 bases matching TRDD3. The CDR3 loop spans 17 amino acids. V lost 3 bases and J lost 2; bases outside the gene matches: 12. CDR1 and CDR2 from the germline V gene are GEAIGNYY and EKD. The CDR3 DNA sequence: TGTGCCTGTGACGGGGTGGGGGATAAGAGAGGGACCGATAAACTCATCTTT. Residues: CACDGVGDKRGTDKLIF.

A note on this clone: TCRdb's protein, taken from a much larger clone, differs from this DNA's translation at residue 7, likely owing to a read error; the protein displayed comes from the DNA. The V gene is TRDV2, the J gene TRDJ1; a weak D match, TRDD3 (6 bases). V dropped 3 bases and J dropped 3 bases, with 16 bases sitting between them. The CDR3 runs to 15 residues. In germline, CDR1 is GEAIGNYY, CDR2 EKD. For the CDR3, the DNA is TGTGCCTGTGACCCACTGTGGGATAAGGCCGATAAACTCATCTTT. Its translation: CACDPLWDKADKLIF.

This clone has more than one count but fewer than ten. The amino acid sequence in TCRdb belongs to a much larger clone and departs from this DNA's translation at residue 10, likely a sequencing read error; the sequence shown is translated from the DNA. The genes are TRDV2 and TRDJ1; 8 positions agree with TRDD3. Per the germline V gene, CDR1 is GEAIGNYY and CDR2 is EKD. This CDR3 has 14 residues. Losses at the gene ends were 0 bases for V and 10 bases for J; bases not matched to a gene: 9. CDR3 residues: CACDTWGMTGRLIF. In DNA, the CDR3 is TGTGCCTGTGACACCTGGGGGATGACCGGTAGACTCATCTTT.

The sample holds a few counts of this clone. A read error may be the cause here, since a much bigger clone is one base away. This same CDR3 is encoded by further DNA sequences in the sample. The chain is built from TRDV2 and TRDJ1; 9 bases map to TRDD3. Germline CDR1 is GEAIGNYY and CDR2 is EKD. This CDR3 has 18 residues. V lost 0 bases and J lost 1; bases outside the gene matches: 11. In DNA, the CDR3 is TGTGCCTGTGACACCCTACTGGGGGACACTCCTCCCACCGATAAACTCATCTTT. Translating it yields CACDTLLGDTPPTDKLIF.

This clone is labeled medium-sized (0.01 to 0.1%). The chain carries TRDV2 and TRDJ1, with D possibly matching TRDD3 (6 bases). Germline V gene sequence: CDR1 GEAIGNYY, CDR2 EKD. Trimming pared 2 bases from V and 0 bases from J, leaving 18 bases between. CDR3 length: 17 residues. The CDR3 sequence: CACDKVGASFYTDKLIF. The DNA for the CDR3 is TGTGCCTGTGACAAGGTGGGGGCTTCTTTTTACACCGATAAACTCATCTTT.

Note on this clone: The TCRdb record carries a much larger clone's protein, which differs from this DNA's translation at residue 12; a read error is the likely cause, and the protein listed here is the DNA translation. The J gene is TRDJ1, the V gene TRDV2; 9 bases map to TRDD3. The CDR3 spans 16 residues. Germline values: CDR1 GEAIGNYY, CDR2 EKD. The CDR3: CACDTLGDGNTYKLIF. CDR3 nucleotides: TGTGCCTGTGACACGCTGGGGGATGGGAACACCTATAAACTCATCTTT.

This clone appeared once. The V and J genes are TRDV2 and TRDJ1; 11 positions agree with TRDD3. CDR3 length: 18 amino acids. The J segment lost 3 bases and the V segment lost 3 bases, leaving 14 bases of the junction unmatched. Germline V gene data show CDR1 as GEAIGNYY and CDR2 as EKD. CDR3 nucleotides: TGTGCCTGTGACCTAGTACTGGGGGATAGTACTGTTGCCGATAAACTCATCTTT. This translates into CACDLVLGDSTVADKLIF.

A word on this clone: This is likely an artifact of a read error, given a far larger clone one base away. The sample carries other DNA sequences with the same CDR3. The chain employs TRDV2 and TRDJ1; D is ambiguous. The germline gives CDR1 GEAIGNYY, CDR2 EKD. The CDR3 consists of 13 residues. Trimming pared 3 bases from V and 3 bases from J, leaving 10 bases between. The CDR3 loop is CACDPLRADKLIF. The CDR3 DNA reads TGTGCCTGTGACCCCCTGAGGGCCGATAAACTCATCTTT.

This clone has only a few counts. It is likely a read error: a sequence one base away is far more abundant. The genes are TRDV2 and TRDJ1; TRDD3 matches 8 bases. Germline CDR1 GEAIGNYY, CDR2 EKD. CDR3 length: 20 amino acids. The CDR3 spells CARDTVTDWGSPHTTDKLIF. CDR3 nucleotide sequence: TGTGCCCGTGACACCGTGACGGACTGGGGGTCACCTCATACGACCGATAAACTCATCTTT.

There are a few counts of this clone. The protein recorded in TCRdb matches a much larger clone and deviates from this DNA's translation at residue 15, suggesting a read error; the protein here is obtained by translating the DNA. The CDR3 nucleotides are TGTGCCTGTGACAACCTCTTACCCGCTGAGGGACCCCCGGCCTCCGATAAACTCATCTTT. Residues: CACDNLLPAEGPPASDKLIF. V gene TRDV2 combines with J gene TRDJ1, with D uncertain. Germline loops: CDR1 GEAIGNYY, CDR2 EKD. Trimming shortened V by 2 bases and J by 3 bases, and 30 bases separated the two germline ends. CDR3 length: 20 amino acids.